Below are 14 T cell receptor beta chains sequenced from a single sample in a study of blood T cell repertoires in COVID-19. Using immunoSEQ multiplex PCR, the repertoire was profiled, and TCRdb retains in-frame clones only, with some absent. The sample has some 120,000 clones, 85% to 90% seen once. Sequencing was performed on peripheral blood. All receptors derive from a man in his sixties or seventies with active or convalescent COVID-19.

This clone occurred once. The genes are TRBV27 and TRBJ2-5; 10 bases are shared with TRBD2. Germline CDR1 is MNHEY and CDR2 is SMNVEV (reference sequence). V was pared by 1 base and J by 4 bases, with 6 bases of the junction left unmatched. The CDR3 covers 16 residues. The CDR3 loop is CASSLLGLAFGETQYF. In nucleotides, the CDR3 is TGTGCCAGCAGTTTATTGGGACTAGCGTTCGGAGAGACCCAGTACTTC.

Only one count was recorded for this clone. This chain uses TRBV30 with TRBJ2-3; 9 bases are shared with TRBD2. The germline V gene encodes CDR1 GTSNPN and CDR2 SVGIG (reference sequence). CDR3 size: 16 residues. Germline trimming cut 3 bases from V and 6 bases from J; bases unmatched to any gene: 13. For the CDR3, the DNA is TGTGCCTGGAGGGGGAATCTCGGGACTAGCCACGATACGCAGTATTTT. It translates to CAWRGNLGTSHDTQYF.

The chain has TRBV5-6 and TRBJ2-5, with D possibly matching TRBD2 (5 bases). The CDR3 loop spans 14 amino acids. Germline V gene sequence: CDR1 SGHDT, CDR2 YYEEEE. Trimming removed 2 bases from V and 6 bases from J, with 14 bases in between. CDR3: CASSFASSTQTQYF. In DNA form, the CDR3 reads TGTGCCAGCAGCTTCGCCTCTAGCACACAGACCCAGTACTTC.

The gene calls are TRBV10-3 and TRBJ1-5; tentative D call: TRBD1 (6 bases). Germline CDR1 and CDR2: ENHRY and SYGVKD. Trimming pared 8 bases from V and 3 bases from J, leaving 11 bases between. CDR3 length: 13 residues. The CDR3 spells CAIRDTYNQPQHF. The CDR3 DNA reads TGTGCCATCCGGGACACCTACAATCAGCCCCAGCATTTT.

The table lists this clone with a count of one. V is TRBV6-5 and J is TRBJ2-2; 9 bases align to TRBD1. Germline trimming cut 4 bases from V and 7 bases from J; bases unmatched to any gene: 7. The V gene's germline CDR1 is MNHEY and CDR2 SVGAGI. CDR3 length: 15 amino acids. The CDR3 DNA follows: TGTGCCAGCAGTTCCACAGGGGGCGCAATCGGGGAGCTGTTTTTT. Translation: CASSSTGGAIGELFF.

This clone showed up just once. The chain combines TRBV28 with TRBJ1-5; 9 bases align to TRBD1. This CDR3 comprises 16 residues. Germline V CDR1 and CDR2: MDHEN, SYDVKM. V shed 3 bases, J shed 4 bases, and the junction held 7 bases outside the gene matches. The CDR3 loop is CASSFWRQGVNQPQHF. CDR3 coding DNA: TGTGCCAGCAGTTTCTGGCGACAGGGGGTTAATCAGCCCCAGCATTTT.

This chain links TRBV10-3 with TRBJ2-1, with a possible D match to TRBD1 (5 bases). V was cut by 0 bases and J by 5 bases, with 8 bases left in between. The length of the CDR3 is 14 residues. Germline values: CDR1 ENHRY, CDR2 SYGVKD. The CDR3 DNA is TGTGCCATCAGTGAGTCAGGCAGGGACAATGAGCAGTTCTTC. It encodes CAISESGRDNEQFF.

This clone was detected a few times. Other DNA sequences from this sample encode an identical CDR3 as well. This chain joins TRBV18 and TRBJ2-3; no clear D. The CDR3 extends over 13 amino acids. Germline CDR1 is KGHSH and CDR2 is LQKENI. V was pared by 0 bases and J by 2 bases, with 3 bases between. The CDR3 coding sequence is TGTGCCAGCTCACCACCTAACACAGATACGCAGTATTTT. It yields the protein CASSPPNTDTQYF.

The rearrangement links TRBV28 to TRBJ1-1; D is undetermined. The CDR3 covers 15 residues. With 6 bases removed from V and 1 base from J, the gap between germline ends came to 15 bases. CDR1 and CDR2 from the germline V gene are MDHEN and SYDVKM. The CDR3 coding sequence is TGTGCCAGCAGGGTGGGCAGCTCAGCGAACACTGAAGCTTTCTTT. Translating gives CASRVGSSANTEAFF.

This clone was picked up one time. V is TRBV6-5 and J is TRBJ2-1, with a possible D match to TRBD1 (6 bases). Germline CDR1 MNHEY, CDR2 SVGAGI. CDR3 length: 16 residues. The V end lost 4 bases, the J end lost 4 bases, and 17 bases lay between the germline ends. CDR3 coding DNA: TGTGCCAGCAGTTCCTACCGTGGGGGCCGTTACAATGAGCAGTTCTTC. Translated: CASSSYRGGRYNEQFF.

The chain combines TRBV19 with TRBJ2-1, with 7 bases aligning to TRBD1. Germline-derived CDR1 and CDR2 are LNHDA and SQIVND (reference sequence). CDR3 length equals 16 residues. With V trimmed by 3 bases and J by 5 bases, 10 bases remained unmatched. The CDR3 protein is CASSIGDRTWNNEQFF. The CDR3, as DNA: TGTGCCAGTAGTATCGGGGACAGAACTTGGAACAATGAGCAGTTCTTC.

The gene calls are TRBV10-3 and TRBJ2-3; D is perhaps TRBD1 (7 bases). The CDR3 extends over 17 amino acids. Per the germline V gene, CDR1 is ENHRY and CDR2 is SYGVKD. V was trimmed by 4 bases and J by 4 bases, leaving 21 bases between them. CDR3 sequence: CAISGTGVSGSADTQYF. The DNA of the CDR3 is TGTGCCATCAGTGGGACAGGAGTTAGCGGAAGCGCAGATACGCAGTATTTT.

Concerning this clone: One end of the junction varies from germline; a read error may be responsible. V is TRBV7-7 and J is TRBJ2-7, with a tentative D call TRBD2 (5 bases). The germline V gene encodes CDR1 SSHAT and CDR2 FNYEAQ (reference sequence). This CDR3 is built from 14 residues. CDR3 sequence reads: CASSLALGPHEQYF. For the CDR3, the DNA is TGTGCTAGCAGCTTAGCGCTTGGGCCCCACGAGCAGTACTTC.

This chain joins TRBV12-3 or TRBV12-4 and TRBJ2-1; 9 bases map to TRBD2. J was trimmed by 9 bases and V by 5 bases; bases with no gene match: 5. CDR3 size: 13 residues. As DNA, the CDR3 is TGTGCCAGCAGTCCCGGACTAGCGCGTGAGCAGTTCTTC. Encoded protein: CASSPGLAREQFF.